This T cell receptor (beta chain) was identified in a study of T-cell memory formation after mild COVID-19. The CDR3 is made up of 15 amino acids. Germline CDR1 and CDR2: SGHTA and FQGNSA. V gave up 3 bases and J gave up 3 bases, with 12 bases separating them. Many counts were recorded for this clonotype. MiXCR, run by TCRdb on the 5' RACE reads, gives a single entry per CDR3 protein. The sample records hundreds of thousands of distinct CDR3 sequences, 15% to 20% being singletons. The chain recombines TRBV7-2 with TRBJ1-3; no reliable D call. This sequence was found in a young man who had mild COVID-19 (a few samples of this study predate the infection). Cell type and time point are not known. Input material: PBMCs or a T cell subset sorted from them (not recorded which). CDR3 loop: CASSFAALFGNTIYF. The CDR3 bases are TGTGCCAGCAGCTTTGCAGCTCTATTTGGAAACACCATATATTTT.